These 19 T cell receptor beta chains were sequenced from one sample in a study of blood T cells in healthy people across ages. A second roughly 7 to 11 cycle PCR used barcoded and J-beta primers. In TCRdb, the 5' RACE reads were re-called with MiXCR into one record per CDR3 protein. The sample carries more than 700,000 distinct CDR3 sequences, about half recorded once. Material: blood. The source of these receptors is an elderly man in good health.

This clonotype was recorded a few times. This rearrangement joins TRBV20-1 to TRBJ2-3, with 11 bases matching TRBD2. V trimming: 1 base; J trimming: 3 bases; junction bases outside the gene matches: 6. This CDR3 is 16 amino acids long. The germline V gene has CDR1 DFQATT and CDR2 SNEGSKA (reference sequence). CDR3 sequence: CSARGRLAGRTDTQYF. The CDR3 DNA sequence: TGCAGTGCTAGAGGCCGACTAGCGGGACGGACAGATACGCAGTATTTT.

The V call is TRBV7-2, the J call TRBJ2-7, with 12 bases fitting TRBD2. Trimming took 5 bases from V and 5 from J; bases not matched to a gene: 10. The CDR3 length is 16 residues. From germline, CDR1 is SGHTA and CDR2 FQGNSA. CDR3 in amino acids: CASSRVLAGGIDEQYF. The CDR3 nucleotides are TGTGCCAGCAGCAGAGTACTAGCGGGAGGCATAGACGAGCAGTACTTC.

This clonotype appeared a few times. CDR3 sequence (DNA): TGTGCCAGCAGACTGCCCGGGTTGAACACTGAAGCTTTCTTT. Its translation: CASRLPGLNTEAFF. V and J are TRBV27 and TRBJ1-1, with no clear D. The CDR3 sequence is 14 residues long. The germline V gene encodes CDR1 MNHEY and CDR2 SMNVEV (reference sequence). V gave up 6 bases and J gave up 0 bases, with 11 bases separating them.

This sequence joins TRBV20-1 and TRBJ2-5, with D possibly being TRBD2 (6 bases). The CDR3 length is 16 residues. Trimming removed 5 bases from V and 1 base from J, with 20 bases in between. The germline gives CDR1 DFQATT, CDR2 SNEGSKA (reference sequence). CDR3 DNA sequence: TGCAGTGCTTGTGAGGACCGGAGGGGTGGCCAAGAGACCCAGTACTTC. Encoded protein: CSACEDRRGGQETQYF.

The genes are TRBV20-1 and TRBJ2-2; D possibly corresponds to TRBD1 (6 bases). Germline V gene sequence: CDR1 DFQATT, CDR2 SNEGSKA (reference sequence). Trimming pared 6 bases from V and 3 bases from J, leaving 11 bases between. The CDR3 runs to 13 residues. The CDR3 DNA reads TGCAGTGCGTGGACAGCCGACACCGGGGAGCTGTTTTTT. Translation gives CSAWTADTGELFF.

This clonotype has only a few counts. The rearrangement links TRBV15 to TRBJ2-5; D gene ambiguous. Germline assignment: CDR1 LNHNV and CDR2 YYDKDF (reference sequence). Trimming took 4 bases from V and 5 from J, leaving 11 bases between them. The CDR3 length is 13 residues. The CDR3 region has the DNA TGTGCCACCAGCAAAGGGCCCAAGGAGACCCAGTACTTC. Its translation: CATSKGPKETQYF. Based on the CDR3 plus reference TRBV15 and TRBJ2-5, the full variable domain is DAMVIQNPRYQVTQFGKPVTLSCSQTLNHNVMYWYQQKSSQAPKLLFHYYDKDFNNEADTPDNFQSRRPNTSFCFLDIRSPGLGDTAMYLCATSKGPKETQYFGPGTRLLVL.

The chain carries TRBV20-1 and TRBJ2-5; D is undetermined. Looked up from germline, CDR1 is DFQATT and CDR2 is SNEGSKA (reference sequence). The germline V and J ends were trimmed by 8 bases and 4 bases, with 11 bases remaining between them. The CDR3 consists of 11 residues. The CDR3 here is CSSDLRETQYF. DNA for the CDR3: TGCAGTTCCGACTTACGAGAGACCCAGTACTTC.

This rearrangement joins TRBV5-6 to TRBJ2-5, with unresolved D. CDR1 is SGHDT, CDR2 YYEEEE, per germline. The CDR3 sequence is 15 residues long. Between the trimmed V and J ends, which lost 6 bases and 2 bases, there was a span of 17 bases. The CDR3 coding sequence is TGTGCCAGCATCCTCGGCAGGCGGCAGCAAGAGACCCAGTACTTC. Its protein is CASILGRRQQETQYF.

This clonotype was detected a few times. V is TRBV20-1 and J is TRBJ1-2; no definite D call. CDR3 length: 14 residues. Germline CDR1 DFQATT, CDR2 SNEGSKA (reference sequence). V was clipped by 0 bases and J by 0 bases, with 8 bases between them. In DNA form, the CDR3 reads TGCAGTGCTAGAGATTGGGAGACTAACTATGGCTACACCTTC. Translation: CSARDWETNYGYTF.

This clonotype was detected only a few times. The V and J genes are TRBV20-1 and TRBJ2-7, with a tentative D call TRBD2 (6 bases). The ends were cut back, 6 bases at V and 0 bases at J, with 18 bases in the middle. Germline assignment: CDR1 DFQATT and CDR2 SNEGSKA (reference sequence). The CDR3 is made up of 15 amino acids. The CDR3 DNA sequence: TGCAGTGCCCAGGAGGGCGGGGTAAGCTCCTACGAGCAGTACTTC. It translates to CSAQEGGVSSYEQYF.

This chain connects TRBV4-3 to TRBJ2-7; D uncertain. The CDR3 loop spans 14 amino acids. The germline V gene has CDR1 LGHNA and CDR2 YSLEER. V lost 0 bases and J 1 base, leaving 7 bases between the germline ends. The CDR3 spells CASSQEPGSYEQYF. The CDR3 DNA sequence: TGCGCCAGCAGCCAAGAACCAGGTTCCTACGAGCAGTACTTC.

This clonotype has at least ten counts. This rearrangement joins TRBV10-3 to TRBJ2-7, with 7 bases that match TRBD1. The V segment lost 7 bases and the J segment 0 bases; nucleotides outside the gene matches: 6. Germline CDR1 reads ENHRY; CDR2 reads SYGVKD. The CDR3 spans 14 residues. The CDR3 DNA reads as TGTGCCATCACCGAGGACAGGAGCTCCTACGAGCAGTACTTC. It encodes CAITEDRSSYEQYF.

The chain is built from TRBV20-1 and TRBJ2-5; TRBD2 matches 16 bases. After removal of 0 bases from V and 11 bases from J, the junction contained 12 bases not matched to a gene. CDR1 DFQATT and CDR2 SNEGSKA come from the germline V gene (reference sequence). CDR3 length equals 17 residues. The CDR3 region has the DNA TGCAGTGCTAGAGATTTTCTCGGGACTAGCGGGAGGGGTGAGCAGTACTTC. Its translation is CSARDFLGTSGRGEQYF.

There are a few counts of this clonotype. The chain is built from TRBV10-3 and TRBJ2-5; tentatively, D is TRBD2 (6 bases). The V and J ends lost 4 bases and 5 bases respectively, with 11 bases between them. Germline loops: CDR1 ENHRY, CDR2 SYGVKD. CDR3 length: 13 residues. CDR3 sequence: CAISVGREETQYF. The CDR3 DNA sequence: TGTGCCATCAGTGTCGGGAGAGAGGAGACCCAGTACTTC.

This clonotype was seen ten or more times. The chain carries TRBV28 and TRBJ2-5; the match to TRBD1 covers 7 bases. This CDR3 has 15 residues. With V trimmed by 6 bases and J by 4 bases, 11 bases remained unmatched. Germline assignment: CDR1 MDHEN and CDR2 SYDVKM. CDR3 DNA: TGTGCCAGCAGCAAAACAGGGGCTGTTAGAGAGACCCAGTACTTC. Its protein is CASSKTGAVRETQYF.

This clonotype was seen more than once but under ten times. The gene calls are TRBV18 and TRBJ2-6, with D perhaps assigned TRBD1 or TRBD2 (6 bases each). Deletions cut 2 bases from V and 2 bases from J, with 13 bases between. Germline V CDR1 and CDR2: KGHSH, LQKENI. The length of the CDR3 is 17 residues. CDR3 nucleotides: TGTGCCAGCTCACCAGCTAAGGGGGGCGCTGGGGCCAACGTCCTGACTTTC. It yields the protein CASSPAKGGAGANVLTF.

The genes are TRBV20-1 and TRBJ2-1; D is possibly TRBD2 (5 bases). CDR1 and CDR2 (germline): DFQATT, SNEGSKA (reference sequence). Trimming removed 8 bases at V and 4 bases at J, with 12 bases between. CDR3 length: 12 amino acids. The CDR3 DNA is TGCAGTTATCGCGGACTGTACAATGAGCAGTTCTTC. It is translated as CSYRGLYNEQFF.

This clonotype was seen a few times. This chain uses TRBV6-5 with TRBJ2-1; D may be TRBD2 (5 bases). The CDR3 is 12 residues long. From germline, CDR1 is MNHEY and CDR2 SVGAGI. Trimming removed 6 bases from V and 8 bases from J, with 11 bases in between. The CDR3 protein is CASSLGADEQFF. The CDR3, as DNA: TGTGCCAGCAGCCTCGGAGCGGATGAGCAGTTCTTC.

This chain links TRBV6-4 with TRBJ2-2; D not resolved. Germline assignment: CDR1 MRHNA and CDR2 SNTAGT. The ends were cut back, 0 bases at V and 4 bases at J, with 3 bases in the middle. There are 13 residues in the CDR3. The CDR3 region is CASSDSSTGELFF. CDR3 nucleotide sequence: TGTGCCAGCAGTGACTCTAGCACCGGGGAGCTGTTTTTT.